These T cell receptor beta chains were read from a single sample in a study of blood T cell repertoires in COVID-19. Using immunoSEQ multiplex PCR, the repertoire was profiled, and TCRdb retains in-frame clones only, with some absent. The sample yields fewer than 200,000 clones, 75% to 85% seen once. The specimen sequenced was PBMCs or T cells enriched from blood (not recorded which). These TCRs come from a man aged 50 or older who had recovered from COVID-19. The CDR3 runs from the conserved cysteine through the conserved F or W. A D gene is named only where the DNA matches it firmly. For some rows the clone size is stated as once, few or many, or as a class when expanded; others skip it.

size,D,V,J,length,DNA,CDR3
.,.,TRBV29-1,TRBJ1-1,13,TGCAGCGTATACGGACAGTTTAACACTGAAGCTTTCTTT,CSVYGQFNTEAFF
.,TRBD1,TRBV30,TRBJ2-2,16,TGTGCCTGGAGTGATCTCCAGAAGGGGGCAACCGGGGAGCTGTTTTTT,CAWSDLQKGATGELFF
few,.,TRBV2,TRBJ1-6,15,TGTGCCAGCTTACTCGGGATCTCCTATAATTCACCCCTCCACTTT,CASLLGISYNSPLHF
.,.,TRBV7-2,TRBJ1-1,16,TGTGCCAGCAGCCAGATTTGGGGTTCGGGGGACACTGAAGCTTTCTTT,CASSQIWGSGDTEAFF
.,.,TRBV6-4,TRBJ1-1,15,TGTGCCAGCAGTGACTCGAGTGCATGGAACACTGAAGCTTTCTTT,CASSDSSAWNTEAFF
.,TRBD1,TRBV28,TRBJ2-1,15,TGTGCCAGCAGTGTGCCTAGACAGGGGGCCGGTGAGCAGTTCTTC,CASSVPRQGAGEQFF
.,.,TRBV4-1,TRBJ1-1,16,TGCGCCAGCAGCCAAGATGGGAGGGGCCCGAACACTGAAGCTTTCTTT,CASSQDGRGPNTEAFF
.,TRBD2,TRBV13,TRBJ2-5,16,TGTGCCAGCAGCTTCCGACTAGCGGGGAGTAAAGAGACCCAGTACTTC,CASSFRLAGSKETQYF
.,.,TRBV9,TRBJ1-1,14,TGTGCCAGCAGACCAGGACAGATGAACACTGAAGCTTTCTTT,CASRPGQMNTEAFF
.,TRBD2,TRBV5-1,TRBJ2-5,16,TGCGCCAGCAGCTTGGGACGACTAGCGGGGCCGGAGACCCAGTACTTC,CASSLGRLAGPETQYF
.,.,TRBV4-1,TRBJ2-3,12,TGCGCCAGCAGCCTGACAACAGATACGCAGTATTTT,CASSLTTDTQYF
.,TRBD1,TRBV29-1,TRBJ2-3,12,TGCAGTTTCGGACAGGGCACAGATACGCAGTATTTT,CSFGQGTDTQYF
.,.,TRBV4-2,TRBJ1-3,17,TGTGCCAGCAGCCCCGCCAATGTCCGAGGGTCTGGAAACACCATATATTTT,CASSPANVRGSGNTIYF
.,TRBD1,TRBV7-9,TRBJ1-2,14,TGTGCCAGCAGCTTTACAGGGGTAATCTATGGCTACACCTTC,CASSFTGVIYGYTF
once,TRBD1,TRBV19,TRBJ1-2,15,TGTGCCACCCGGGACAGGATTTATCGAAACTATGGCTACACCTTC,CATRDRIYRNYGYTF
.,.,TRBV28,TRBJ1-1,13,TGTGCCAGCAGTGGGGGGGTGAACACTGAAGCTTTCTTT,CASSGGVNTEAFF
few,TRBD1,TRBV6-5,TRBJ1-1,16,TGTGCCAGCAGTTACTCGTGGACAGGGAGGAGCACTGAAGCTTTCTTT,CASSYSWTGRSTEAFF
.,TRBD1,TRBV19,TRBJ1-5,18,TGTGCCAGTAGTATCCACAGTAAGGGGGCGCGGGACAATCAGCCCCAGCATTTT,CASSIHSKGARDNQPQHF
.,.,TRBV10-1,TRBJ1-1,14,TGCGCCAGCAGTGAGCAGGGTAGCCCCCATGAAGCTTTCTTT,CASSEQGSPHEAFF
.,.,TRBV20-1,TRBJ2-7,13,TGCAGTGCTAGTCCACAGGTTGCCTACGAGCAGTACTTC,CSASPQVAYEQYF
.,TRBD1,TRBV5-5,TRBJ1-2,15,TGTGCCAGCAGCTTGGGAGGGGGCAGGGACTATGGCTACACCTTC,CASSLGGGRDYGYTF
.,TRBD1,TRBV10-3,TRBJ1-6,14,TGTGCCATCTCAGACAGGGGAAGGAATTCACCCCTCCACTTT,CAISDRGRNSPLHF
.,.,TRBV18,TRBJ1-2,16,TGTGCCAGCTCACCACCGGCAGGGCTTAAGAACTATGGCTACACCTTC,CASSPPAGLKNYGYTF
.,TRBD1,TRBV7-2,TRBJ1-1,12,TGTGCCAGCAGTCTGGACAGGCTAGAAGCTTTCTTT,CASSLDRLEAFF
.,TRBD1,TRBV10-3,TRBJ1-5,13,TGTGCCATCAGTGGACAGGGTAATCAGCCCCAGCATTTT,CAISGQGNQPQHF
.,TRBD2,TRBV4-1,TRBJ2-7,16,TGCGCCAGCAGCCGCGACGCTAGCGGGGGGGCCTCCGAGCAGTACTTC,CASSRDASGGASEQYF
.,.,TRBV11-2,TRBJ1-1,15,TGTGCCAGCAGCTTAGATCACCAGGGTCGGACTGAAGCTTTCTTT,CASSLDHQGRTEAFF
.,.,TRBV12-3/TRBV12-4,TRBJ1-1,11,TGTGCCAGCAGGCAGGGCCTTGAAGCTTTCTTT,CASRQGLEAFF
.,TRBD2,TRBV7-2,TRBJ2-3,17,TGTGCCAGCAGCCCTGGATATGGCGGGGGGTCGACAGATACGCAGTATTTT,CASSPGYGGGSTDTQYF
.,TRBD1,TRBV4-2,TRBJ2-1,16,TGTGCCAGCAGCCAATCTGACAGGGGCGCCTACAATGAGCAGTTCTTC,CASSQSDRGAYNEQFF
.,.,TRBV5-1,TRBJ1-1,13,TGCGCCAGCAGCTTACAGGGTTTCCGTGAAGCTTTCTTT,CASSLQGFREAFF
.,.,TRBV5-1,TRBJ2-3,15,TGCGCCAGCGGTGTTGTGACAGGAGCCCTGGTTACGCAGTATTTT,CASGVVTGALVTQYF
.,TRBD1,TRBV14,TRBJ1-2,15,TGTGCCAGCAGCCAAGGGACAGGGGGCTACTATGGCTACACCTTC,CASSQGTGGYYGYTF
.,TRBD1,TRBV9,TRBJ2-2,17,TGTGCCAGCAGCTCCACCCCGGGACAGGTTAACACCGGGGAGCTGTTTTTT,CASSSTPGQVNTGELFF
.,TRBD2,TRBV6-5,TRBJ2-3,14,TGTGCCAGCACCGCGGGGGGGCCCACAGATACGCAGTATTTT,CASTAGGPTDTQYF
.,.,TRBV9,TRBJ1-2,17,TGTGCCAGCAGCGTAGCAGGGGCAGGGGTCAACCTTCAAGGCTACACCTTC,CASSVAGAGVNLQGYTF
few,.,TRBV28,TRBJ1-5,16,TGTGCCAGCAGTTTATCCCCAGACTTTAGCAATCAGCCCCAGCATTTT,CASSLSPDFSNQPQHF
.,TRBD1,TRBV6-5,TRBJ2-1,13,TGTGCCAGCAGTTATACAGGGGGGTCTGAGCAGTTCTTC,CASSYTGGSEQFF
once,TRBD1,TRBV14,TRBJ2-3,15,TGTGCCAGCAGCCAAAACAGGGGGCGCGGAGATACGCAGTATTTT,CASSQNRGRGDTQYF
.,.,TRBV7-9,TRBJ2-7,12,TGTGCCAGCAGCGCACACAACTACGAGCAGTACTTC,CASSAHNYEQYF
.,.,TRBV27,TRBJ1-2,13,TGTGCCAGCAGTTTAACGGGGAACTATGGCTACACCTTC,CASSLTGNYGYTF
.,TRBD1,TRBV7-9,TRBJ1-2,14,TGTGCCAGCAGCTTACAGGGGGGCAACTATGGCTACACCTTC,CASSLQGGNYGYTF
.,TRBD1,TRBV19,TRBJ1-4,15,TGTGCCAGTAGTTTTCGACAGGGCCTGGATGAAAAACTGTTTTTT,CASSFRQGLDEKLFF
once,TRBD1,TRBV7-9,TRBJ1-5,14,TGTGCCAGCAGCCCAACAGGGGAATGGCAGCCCCAGCATTTT,CASSPTGEWQPQHF
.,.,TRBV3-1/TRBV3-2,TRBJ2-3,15,TGTGCCAGCAGCCAAAGCAGGGAGGCGACAGATACGCAGTATTTT,CASSQSREATDTQYF
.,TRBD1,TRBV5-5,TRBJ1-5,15,TGTGCCAGCAGCGGACCCGGGACAGGGAACCAGCCCCAGCATTTT,CASSGPGTGNQPQHF
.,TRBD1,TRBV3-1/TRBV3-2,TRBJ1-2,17,TGTGCCAGCAGCCGCTGGGACAGAAGGACGAGCCCCTATGGCTACACCTTC,CASSRWDRRTSPYGYTF
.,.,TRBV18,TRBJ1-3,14,TGTGCCAGCTCACCAGACAGCTCTGGAAACACCATATATTTT,CASSPDSSGNTIYF
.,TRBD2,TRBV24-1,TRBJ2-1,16,TGTGCCACCAGTGACCCGGGACTAGCGGACTACAATGAGCAGTTCTTC,CATSDPGLADYNEQFF
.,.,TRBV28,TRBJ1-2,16,TGTGCCAGCAGTTCGTTGGGTGGGGGCGGTACCTATGGCTACACCTTC,CASSSLGGGGTYGYTF
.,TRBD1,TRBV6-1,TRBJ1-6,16,TGTGCCAGCAGTGGATCAGGGGGCTCGGTTGATTCACCCCTCCACTTT,CASSGSGGSVDSPLHF
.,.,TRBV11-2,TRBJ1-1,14,TGTGCCAGCAGCTTATTGGGGGGTAACACTGAAGCTTTCTTT,CASSLLGGNTEAFF
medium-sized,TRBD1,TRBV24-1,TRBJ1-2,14,TGTGCCACCAGTGACCAAGGGACAGACTATGGCTACACCTTC,CATSDQGTDYGYTF
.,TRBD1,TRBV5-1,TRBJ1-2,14,TGCGCCAGCAGCCAAGGACAGGCTAACTATGGCTACACCTTC,CASSQGQANYGYTF